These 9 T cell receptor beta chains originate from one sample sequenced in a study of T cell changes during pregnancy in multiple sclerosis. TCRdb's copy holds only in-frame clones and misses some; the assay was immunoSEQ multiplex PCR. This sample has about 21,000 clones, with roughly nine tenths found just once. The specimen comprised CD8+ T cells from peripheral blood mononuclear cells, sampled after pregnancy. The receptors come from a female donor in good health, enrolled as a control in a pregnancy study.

DNA of the CDR3: TGTGCCAGCAGTTCCCCGGGACTAGCGGAGGGTAATGAGCAGTTCTTC. Its translation is CASSSPGLAEGNEQFF. V is TRBV6-6 and J is TRBJ2-1; 11 nucleotides match TRBD2. V lost 4 bases to trimming and J lost 7 bases; unmatched junction nucleotides: 9. The length of the CDR3 is 16 residues. CDR1 is MNHNY, CDR2 SVGAGI, per germline (reference sequence).

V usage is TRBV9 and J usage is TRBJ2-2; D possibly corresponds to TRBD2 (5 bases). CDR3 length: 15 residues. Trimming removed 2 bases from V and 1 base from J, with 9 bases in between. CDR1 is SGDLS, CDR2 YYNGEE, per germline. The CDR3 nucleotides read TGTGCCAGCAGCGTCTACGGGGTGAACACCGGGGAGCTGTTTTTT. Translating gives CASSVYGVNTGELFF. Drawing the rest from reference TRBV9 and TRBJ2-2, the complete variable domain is DSGVTQTPKHLITATGQRVTLRCSPRSGDLSVYWYQQSLDQGLQFLIQYYNGEERAKGNILERFSAQQFPDLHSELNLSSLELGDSALYFCASSVYGVNTGELFFGEGSRLTVL.

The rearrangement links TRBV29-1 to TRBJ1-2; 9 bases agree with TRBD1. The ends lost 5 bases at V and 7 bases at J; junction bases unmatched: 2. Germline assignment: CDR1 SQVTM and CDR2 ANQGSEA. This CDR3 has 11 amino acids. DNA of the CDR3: TGCAGCGTTCCGACAGGGGGTGGCTACACCTTC. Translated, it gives CSVPTGGGYTF.

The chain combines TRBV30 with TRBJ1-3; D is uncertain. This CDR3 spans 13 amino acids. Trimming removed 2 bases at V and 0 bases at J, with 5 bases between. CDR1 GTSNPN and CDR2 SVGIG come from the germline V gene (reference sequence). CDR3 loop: CAWSLASGNTIYF. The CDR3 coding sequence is TGTGCCTGGAGTTTGGCCTCTGGAAACACCATATATTTT.

As DNA, the CDR3 is TGCAGCGTTGATACTTACTACAATGAGCAGTTCTTC. Its protein is CSVDTYYNEQFF. The chain carries TRBV29-1 and TRBJ2-1; no clear D. CDR3 size: 12 residues. Trimming cost V 3 bases and J 3 bases, with 6 bases left between them. The germline gives CDR1 SQVTM, CDR2 ANQGSEA.

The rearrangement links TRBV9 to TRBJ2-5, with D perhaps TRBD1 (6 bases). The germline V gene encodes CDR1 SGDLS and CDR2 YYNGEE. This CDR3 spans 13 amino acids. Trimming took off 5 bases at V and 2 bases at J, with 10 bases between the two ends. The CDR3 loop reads CASRGTTQETQYF. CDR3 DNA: TGTGCCAGCAGGGGGACAACTCAAGAGACCCAGTACTTC.

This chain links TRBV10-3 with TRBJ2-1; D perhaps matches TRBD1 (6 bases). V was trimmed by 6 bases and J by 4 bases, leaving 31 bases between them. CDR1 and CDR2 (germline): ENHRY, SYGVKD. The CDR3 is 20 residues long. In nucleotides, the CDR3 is TGTGCCATCAGCACCCCGACGACAGACAGGCGAGAAGAATCATACAATGAGCAGTTCTTC. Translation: CAISTPTTDRREESYNEQFF.

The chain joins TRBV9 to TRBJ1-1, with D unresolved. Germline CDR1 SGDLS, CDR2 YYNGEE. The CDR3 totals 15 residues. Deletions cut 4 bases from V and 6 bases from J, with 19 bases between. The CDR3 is CASSLGEGTGAEAFF. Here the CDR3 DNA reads TGTGCCAGCAGCCTCGGGGAGGGTACGGGCGCTGAAGCTTTCTTT.

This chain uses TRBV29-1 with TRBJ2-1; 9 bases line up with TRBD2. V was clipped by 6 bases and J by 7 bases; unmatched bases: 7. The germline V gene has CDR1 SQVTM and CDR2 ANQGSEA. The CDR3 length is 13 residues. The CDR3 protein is CSVAGGGVNEQFF. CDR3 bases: TGCAGCGTAGCGGGGGGAGGTGTTAATGAGCAGTTCTTC.